The clone carrying this TCR beta chain was seen a few times. The assay was immunoSEQ multiplex PCR, and TCRdb's table has in-frame clones only and misses some. Among about 100,000 clones, roughly 87% were seen once, and the ten largest hold approximately 7.3%. This CDR3 has 17 residues. Germline V CDR1 and CDR2: KGHSH, LQKENI. V lost 2 bases, J lost 1 base, and 8 bases stayed unmatched. The record originates from a study of blood T cell repertoires in COVID-19. The sample consisted of peripheral blood. The receptor was derived from a man younger than 40 in a cohort sampled during active COVID-19. The chain carries TRBV18 and TRBJ2-3; 8 bases map to TRBD1. The CDR3 DNA follows: TGTGCCAGCTCACCAGGCGGCAGGGGGCGCGGCACAGATACGCAGTATTTT. It translates to CASSPGGRGRGTDTQYF.